This T cell receptor beta chain was found in a study of read filtering for tumor transcriptome and immune sequencing. V lost 3 bases, J lost 7 bases, and 21 bases stayed unmatched. Germline-derived CDR1 and CDR2 are SGHRS and YFSETQ. The CDR3 loop spans 20 amino acids. Molecular barcoded adaptors covering alpha/delta and beta/gamma chains were used on around 370 ng RNA. TCRdb itself ran the reads through MiXCR, one entry per CDR3 protein. This table holds 35,000 to 55,000 distinct CDR3 sequences, roughly 12% found once. Many counts were recorded for this clonotype. This TCR derives from a donor at least 40 years old with multiple myeloma. Sequenced input: a population of CD138-negative cells sorted from bone marrow. The chain joins TRBV5-1 to TRBJ2-1; TRBD2 aligns across 11 bases. The CDR3 nucleotides read TGCGCCAGCAGCTCGAGCCGGTGGGGCATGACTAGCGGGAAGATGAATGAGCAGTTCTTC. It codes for CASSSSRWGMTSGKMNEQFF.